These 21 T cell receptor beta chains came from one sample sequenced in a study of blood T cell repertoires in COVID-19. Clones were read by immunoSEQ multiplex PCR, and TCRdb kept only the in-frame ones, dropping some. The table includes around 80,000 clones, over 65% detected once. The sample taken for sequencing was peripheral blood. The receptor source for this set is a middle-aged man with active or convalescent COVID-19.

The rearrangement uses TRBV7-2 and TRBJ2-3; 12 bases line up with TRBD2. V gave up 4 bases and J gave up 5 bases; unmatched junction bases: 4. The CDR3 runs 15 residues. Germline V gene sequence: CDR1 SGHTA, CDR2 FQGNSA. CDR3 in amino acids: CASSSSGGAGDTQYF. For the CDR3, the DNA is TGTGCCAGCAGCTCTAGCGGGGGGGCTGGAGATACGCAGTATTTT.

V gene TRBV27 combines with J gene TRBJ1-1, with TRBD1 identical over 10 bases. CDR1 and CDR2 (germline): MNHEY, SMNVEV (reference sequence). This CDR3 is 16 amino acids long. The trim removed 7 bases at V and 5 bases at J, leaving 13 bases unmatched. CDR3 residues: CASTRTGGFYKTEAFF. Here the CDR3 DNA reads TGTGCCAGCACCCGGACAGGGGGGTTTTATAAGACTGAAGCTTTCTTT.

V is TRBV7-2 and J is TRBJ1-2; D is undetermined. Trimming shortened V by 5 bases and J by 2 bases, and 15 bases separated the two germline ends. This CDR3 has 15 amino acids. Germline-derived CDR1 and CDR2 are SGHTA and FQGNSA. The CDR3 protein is CASSPPPSENYGYTF. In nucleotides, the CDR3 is TGTGCCAGCAGCCCGCCCCCGAGTGAGAACTATGGCTACACCTTC.

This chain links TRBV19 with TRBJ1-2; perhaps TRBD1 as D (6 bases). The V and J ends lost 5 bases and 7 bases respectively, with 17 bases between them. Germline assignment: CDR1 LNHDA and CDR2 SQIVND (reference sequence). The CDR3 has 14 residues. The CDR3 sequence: CASSVDSAVGGYTF. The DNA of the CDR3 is TGTGCCAGTAGTGTGGACAGTGCCGTCGGTGGCTACACCTTC.

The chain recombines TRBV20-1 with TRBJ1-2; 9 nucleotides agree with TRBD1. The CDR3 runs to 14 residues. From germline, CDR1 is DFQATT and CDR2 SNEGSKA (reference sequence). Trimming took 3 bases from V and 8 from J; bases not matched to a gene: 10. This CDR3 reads CSASHPGQGYGYTF. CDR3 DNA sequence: TGCAGTGCTAGTCACCCGGGACAGGGTTACGGCTACACCTTC.

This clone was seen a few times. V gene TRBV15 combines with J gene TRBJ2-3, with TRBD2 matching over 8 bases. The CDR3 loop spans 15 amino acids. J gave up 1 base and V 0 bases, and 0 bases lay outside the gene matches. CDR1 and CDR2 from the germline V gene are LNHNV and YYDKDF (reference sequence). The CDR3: CATSRERGGTDTQYF. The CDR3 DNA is TGTGCCACCAGCAGAGAGCGGGGGGGCACAGATACGCAGTATTTT.

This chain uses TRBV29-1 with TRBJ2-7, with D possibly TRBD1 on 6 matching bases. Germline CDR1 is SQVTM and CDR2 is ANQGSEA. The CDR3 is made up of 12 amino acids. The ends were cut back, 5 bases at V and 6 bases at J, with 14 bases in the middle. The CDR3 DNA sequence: TGCAGCGTTTCCCCGGGGACAACCGAGCAGTACTTC. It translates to CSVSPGTTEQYF.

CDR3 nucleotide sequence: TGTGCTAGTGGTTTGGGACAGGAAGTCACCGGGGAGCTGTTTTTT. Translation gives CASGLGQEVTGELFF. The rearrangement uses TRBV12-5 and TRBJ2-2; a possible D gene is TRBD1 (6 bases). Germline V gene data show CDR1 as LGHNT and CDR2 as FRNRAP. Trimming pared 1 base from V and 4 bases from J, leaving 10 bases between. This CDR3 region has 15 residues.

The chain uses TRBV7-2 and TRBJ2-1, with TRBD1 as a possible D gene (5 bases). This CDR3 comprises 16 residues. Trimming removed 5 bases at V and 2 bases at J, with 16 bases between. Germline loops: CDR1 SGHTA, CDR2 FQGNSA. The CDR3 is CASSRGQRHPYNEQFF. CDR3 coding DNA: TGTGCCAGCAGCCGTGGACAACGACACCCCTACAATGAGCAGTTCTTC.

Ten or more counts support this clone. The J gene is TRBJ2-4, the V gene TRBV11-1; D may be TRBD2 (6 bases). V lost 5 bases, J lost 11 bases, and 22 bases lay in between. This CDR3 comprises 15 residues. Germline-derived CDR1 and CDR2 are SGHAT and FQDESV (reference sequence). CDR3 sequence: CASSLGDQLRGVQYF. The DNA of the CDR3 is TGTGCCAGCAGCCTAGGGGACCAGCTGCGGGGCGTTCAGTACTTC.

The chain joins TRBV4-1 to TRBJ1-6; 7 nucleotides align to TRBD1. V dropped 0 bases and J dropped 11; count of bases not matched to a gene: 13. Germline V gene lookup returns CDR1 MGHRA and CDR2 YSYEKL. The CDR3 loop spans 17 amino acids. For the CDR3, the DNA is TGCGCCAGCAGCCAAGATTTTGGGGGGCAGGGGGTTGCACCCCTCCACTTT. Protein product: CASSQDFGGQGVAPLHF.

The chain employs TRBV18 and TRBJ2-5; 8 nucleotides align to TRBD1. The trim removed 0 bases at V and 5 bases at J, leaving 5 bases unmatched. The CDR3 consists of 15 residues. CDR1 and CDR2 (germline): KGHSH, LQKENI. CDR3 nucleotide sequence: TGTGCCAGCTCACCACCGACAGGGGCGGATGAGACCCAGTACTTC. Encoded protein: CASSPPTGADETQYF.

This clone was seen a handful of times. CDR3 in DNA: TGTGCCAGCAGCTTAGATTTCCTGAGGGACTATGGCTACACCTTC. Its translation: CASSLDFLRDYGYTF. J is TRBJ1-2 and V is TRBV7-8, with unresolved D. Germline V CDR1 and CDR2: SGHVS, FQNEAQ. This CDR3 has 15 residues. Trimming stripped 1 base from V and 3 bases from J, with 12 bases between.

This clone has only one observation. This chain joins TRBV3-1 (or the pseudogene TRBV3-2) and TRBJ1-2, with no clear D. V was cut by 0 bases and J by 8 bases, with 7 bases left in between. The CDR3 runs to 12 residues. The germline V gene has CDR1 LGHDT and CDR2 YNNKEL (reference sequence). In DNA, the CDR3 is TGTGCCAGCAGCCAAGAGGCGGGGGGCTACACCTTC. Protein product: CASSQEAGGYTF.

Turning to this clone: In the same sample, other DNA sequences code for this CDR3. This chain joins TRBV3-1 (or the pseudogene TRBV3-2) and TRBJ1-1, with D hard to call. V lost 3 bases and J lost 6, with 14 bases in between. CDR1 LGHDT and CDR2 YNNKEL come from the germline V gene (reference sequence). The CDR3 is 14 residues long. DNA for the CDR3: TGTGCCAGCAGCCAGATATTTGGCGGGTCTGAAGCTTTCTTT. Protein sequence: CASSQIFGGSEAFF.

The CDR3 sequence is CASSVATRMGGYTF. CDR3 coding DNA: TGTGCCAGCAGCGTAGCTACGAGGATGGGTGGCTACACCTTC. The chain uses TRBV9 and TRBJ1-2, with D hard to call. This CDR3 comprises 14 residues. CDR1 is SGDLS, CDR2 YYNGEE, per germline. V lost 0 bases to trimming and J lost 7 bases, with 13 bases between them.

CDR3 in amino acids: CASSLGGPNQPQHF. CDR3 coding DNA: TGTGCCAGCAGCTTAGGAGGGCCCAATCAGCCCCAGCATTTT. This sequence joins TRBV7-9 and TRBJ1-5; D remains ambiguous. Germline V CDR1 and CDR2: SEHNR, FQNEAQ (reference sequence). The CDR3 runs to 14 residues. With 1 base removed from V and 3 bases from J, the gap between germline ends came to 7 bases.

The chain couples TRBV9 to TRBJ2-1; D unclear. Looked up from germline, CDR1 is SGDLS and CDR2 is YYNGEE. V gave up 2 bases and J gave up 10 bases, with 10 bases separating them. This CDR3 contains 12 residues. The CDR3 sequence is CASSVSFGEQFF. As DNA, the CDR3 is TGTGCCAGCAGCGTCTCCTTTGGCGAGCAGTTCTTC. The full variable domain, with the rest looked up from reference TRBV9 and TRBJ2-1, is DSGVTQTPKHLITATGQRVTLRCSPRSGDLSVYWYQQSLDQGLQFLIQYYNGEERAKGNILERFSAQQFPDLHSELNLSSLELGDSALYFCASSVSFGEQFFGPGTRLTVL.

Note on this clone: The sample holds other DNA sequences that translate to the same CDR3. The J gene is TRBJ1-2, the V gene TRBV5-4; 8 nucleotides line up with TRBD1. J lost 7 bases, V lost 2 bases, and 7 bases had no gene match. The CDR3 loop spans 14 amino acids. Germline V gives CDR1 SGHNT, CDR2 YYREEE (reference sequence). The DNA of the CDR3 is TGTGCCAGCAGCTTTGGGACAGGCGAGTTTGGCTACACCTTC. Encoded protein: CASSFGTGEFGYTF.

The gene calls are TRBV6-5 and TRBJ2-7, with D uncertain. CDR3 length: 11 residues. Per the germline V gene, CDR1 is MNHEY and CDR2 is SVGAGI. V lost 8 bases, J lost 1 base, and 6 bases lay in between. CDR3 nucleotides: TGTGCCAGCGCCGGGTCCTACGAGCAGTACTTC. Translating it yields CASAGSYEQYF.

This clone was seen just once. In DNA, the CDR3 is TGTGCCAGCAGCCGAACCCTAGCGGGGGGGTACAATGAGCAGTTCTTC. This sequence encodes CASSRTLAGGYNEQFF. The J gene is TRBJ2-1, the V gene TRBV7-3; 12 nucleotides align to TRBD2. Trimming took 5 bases from V and 4 from J; bases not matched to a gene: 6. The germline gives CDR1 SGHTA, CDR2 FQGTGA. The CDR3 has 16 residues. The whole variable domain, filled in from reference TRBV7-3 and TRBJ2-1, reads GAGVSQTPSNKVTEKGKYVELRCDPISGHTALYWYRQSLGQGPEFLIYFQGTGAADDSGLPNDRFFAVRPEGSVSTLKIQRTERGDSAVYLCASSRTLAGGYNEQFFGPGTRLTVL.